The 4 T cell receptor beta chains given below trace back to one sample, sequenced in a study of shared clonotypes between healthy human individuals. The protocol was immunoSEQ multiplex PCR, while the TCRdb copy is restricted to in-frame clones and leaves out a portion. The sample carries roughly 2.6 million clones, just over 90% recorded once. The material sequenced was naive CD4+ T cells sorted from blood. Subset: CD45RA+ positively selected. The receptors were sampled from a man aged 18 to 35 in good health.

The chain recombines TRBV6-5 with TRBJ2-1; 10 bases align to TRBD2. Germline lookup yields CDR1 MNHEY and CDR2 SVGAGI. The CDR3 is made up of 16 amino acids. V was pared by 4 bases and J by 8 bases, with 11 bases of the junction left unmatched. The CDR3 nucleotides are TGTGCCAGCAGTTCCATACTTGGGACTAGCGTGCATGAGCAGTTCTTC. This translates into CASSSILGTSVHEQFF.

This rearrangement joins TRBV30 to TRBJ1-5, with D maybe TRBD1 (6 bases). CDR3 size: 16 residues. V lost 2 bases and J lost 3, with 17 bases in between. Germline V CDR1 and CDR2: GTSNPN, SVGIG (reference sequence). The CDR3 reads CAWSPQGRGNNQPQHF. CDR3 nucleotides: TGTGCCTGGAGTCCCCAGGGCAGGGGCAACAATCAGCCCCAGCATTTT.

The chain uses TRBV7-9 and TRBJ2-2; perhaps D is TRBD1 or TRBD2 (6 bases each). The V gene lost 2 bases and the J gene lost 2 bases, with 9 bases spanning the gap. The CDR3 runs to 15 residues. The germline V gene encodes CDR1 SEHNR and CDR2 FQNEAQ (reference sequence). In DNA form, the CDR3 reads TGTGCCAGCAGCTTATGGGGGGCCAACACCGGGGAGCTGTTTTTT. As protein: CASSLWGANTGELFF.

Concerning this clone itself: Within the sample, other DNA sequences also encode this same CDR3. J is TRBJ1-3 and V is TRBV19, with D uncertain. CDR3 length: 13 residues. Trimming shortened V by 9 bases and J by 0 bases, and 9 bases separated the two germline ends. CDR1 is LNHDA, CDR2 SQIVND, per germline (reference sequence). CDR3 protein: CASGRSSGNTIYF. The CDR3 DNA follows: TGTGCCAGCGGACGGAGCTCTGGAAACACCATATATTTT. The full variable domain, its missing parts supplied by reference TRBV19 and TRBJ1-3, is DGGITQSPKYLFRKEGQNVTLSCEQNLNHDAMYWYRQDPGQGLRLIYYSQIVNDFQKGDIAEGYSVSREKKESFPLTVTSAQKNPTAFYLCASGRSSGNTIYFGEGSWLTVV.